The present TCR beta chain was sequenced within a study of cytomegalovirus exposure and HLA in healthy donors (dated by TCRdb to about 2017). For the study in its entirety: In an earlier analysis of roughly 500 of the donors, 276 Gb of sequence data and about 110 million unique TCR beta sequences from 150 million to 200 million T cells were reported. Approximately 300 gigabases of sequencing data and 78 million or so unique TCR sequences were included in an early release covering roughly 600 HLA-typed donors. Of the roughly 400 genotyped donors, roughly 80% fell in the genetic ancestry cluster associated with self-reported Caucasian donors. The study aimed to test whether signatures of past pathogen exposure could be identified by cataloging public T cell receptors. The study used immunosequencing to profile the T cell repertoires of several hundred subjects and linked those repertoires to cytomegalovirus serostatus. In addition to the first cohort of 666 subjects, a separate validation cohort of under 150 different subjects was used. The study combined high-throughput TCR immunosequencing, statistical association of individual TCRs with disease status, and machine learning to predict cytomegalovirus infection status. A later analysis re-analyzed previously published TCR beta repertoires from 500 to 700 donors and added high-resolution HLA genotyping to study TCR occurrence patterns. Rather than drawing on any new phenotypic data, the later analysis identified candidate immune exposures from TCR beta sequences and the way those sequences occurred across donors. An earlier analysis of approximately 580 of the donors used high-throughput TCR beta sequencing to judge whether each TCR beta V gene segment behaved as functional or pseudogenic. Alongside the repertoire data, information on donor age, sex, ethnicity and CMV serostatus was compiled. Genome-wide SNP genotypes for about 65% of the roughly 670 donors were used in a later genetic analysis, which treated that subset as a discovery cohort. All discovery cohort repertoires had been generated on a single sequencing platform. Both class I and class II loci were covered by HLA typing, at four-digit resolution. The number of typed donors differed by locus: about 620-640 for A, B, C, DRB1 and DQB1; some 500 for DQA1; some 590 for DPA1; and 400 to 480 for DPB1. Roughly 5 DR-DQ haplotypes were handled as single units for association and clustering because linkage in the cohort was strong. Across some 400 genotyped donors of the cohort, an average of about 200,000 unique TCR beta nucleotide sequences per donor were sequenced, and approximately 17% of those sequences were non-productive.

Turning to this clone: The antigen this receptor binds is unknown. It has no much larger one-base neighbor in the sample; base qualities were not kept.

The paper's findings and limits, for the study overall: Compared with the approximately 700-donor mean, donors in an Asian-associated ancestry cluster had fewer N-insertions in productive TCRs, according to a later genetic analysis. This cohort had only TCR beta chains sequenced, and the lack of alpha or paired-chain data limited which features could be detected. At a false discovery rate of 0.05, a later analysis linked some 17,000 TCR beta sequences to specific HLA alleles. The classifier was reported to diagnose cytomegalovirus status with high specificity and sensitivity in both the original cohort and the validation cohort. According to a later analysis, parvovirus B19, influenza, CMV and Epstein-Barr virus appeared linked to several top co-occurrence clusters. A few of the identified cytomegalovirus-associated TCR beta chains were confirmed in vitro to be specific for cytomegalovirus antigens. The authors suggested that the approach could potentially be generalized to other disease states and immunological phenotypes. A further reported finding was that TCR beta sequences accurately predicted the HLA-A and HLA-B alleles for most subjects in the first cohort. Linkage disequilibrium might explain the correlated functional status among segregating V segments, but an unknown experimental factor could not be ruled out. The study gave a list of about 170 TCR beta chains associated with cytomegalovirus. Most TCR sequences were seen in very few donors, while some public TCRs were found in many individuals. The only immune exposure information available for the cohort was CMV serostatus. Because HLA typing was unavailable for some donors at each locus, only the typed subset was used in association tests. When HLA alleles, especially DR and DQ, strongly co-occurred, TCR associations were difficult to assign to individual alleles. In a later analysis, most CMV-associated TCR beta chains were found to appear HLA-restricted, with HLA associations seemingly driven largely by CMV exposure. In a later analysis, HLA-associated TCR beta chains showed more clonal expansion and lower generation probabilities than non-associated chains that were equally common. Approximately 18 rarely observed V segments, including chromosome 9 orphons, were excluded from the earlier analysis of several hundred of the donors because counts were too low. In a later genetic analysis, a missense DCLRE1C variant was associated with V-gene and J-gene trimming of TCR beta chains, and the association was replicated in an independent cohort. Roughly uniform sequencing depth across donors was assumed in presence/absence analyses, although this assumption may not hold. According to a later analysis, TCR association rates differed among HLA loci, with DRB1 alleles showing the most associated TCRs and HLA-C alleles showing the fewest. The sequencing pipeline was judged likely to have produced a cluster of highly shared sequence variants as a technical artifact. Broadly in line with IMGT annotations, most TCR beta V segments showed up in productive rearrangements about 90% or about 30% of the time in an earlier analysis of several hundred of the donors.

The protocol used for the library was the immunoSEQ multiplex PCR assay. The multiplex PCR relied on a mix of 60 forward primers for TCR Vbeta segments and 13 reverse primers for TCR Jbeta segments. Amplification of the CDR3 region of rearranged TCR beta genes was performed with a multiplex PCR assay on genomic DNA. The Illumina HiSeq System was used to sequence the amplified TCR beta libraries as 87-base-pair reads. Regarding the original processing steps: In a later analysis, tens of millions of unique TCR beta chains were counted across the approximately 620 repertoires, and around 11 million of these chains were shared by at least two donors. Raw reads were error-corrected and collapsed into unique sequences with a nearest-neighbor algorithm that merged closely related sequences to remove PCR and sequencing errors. V, D and J gene segments were assigned by aligning CDR3 sequences to IMGT reference sequences. Each retained sequence needed at least a six-nucleotide match to both a V gene segment and a J gene segment. Rearrangements were classified as productive when the CDR3 lacked stop codons and remained in frame with V and J, and all other rearrangements were classified as non-productive. CDR3 was defined according to IMGT convention as the region running from the second conserved V-encoded cysteine to the conserved J-encoded phenylalanine. In an earlier analysis of around 600 of the donors, sequences lacking an unambiguous match to a single V gene segment were excluded. In an earlier analysis of approximately 610 of the donors, V segments were called functional above 56.7% productive rearrangements and were called segregating when the between-donor standard deviation exceeded 5%. A statistical classification framework was built for diagnosing cytomegalovirus status from the catalog of TCR beta chain sequences. V and J gene assignment, in a later analysis, came from comparing TCR nucleotide sequences with IMGT/GENE-DB human TR gene sequences. In a later analysis, CDR3 sequences and most-parsimonious VDJ recombination scenarios were assigned using the TCRdist pipeline. A later analysis defined each TCR beta chain by its CDR3 amino acid sequence plus V-gene family, and excluded reads lacking a unique V-gene family. In a later analysis, 500 to 700 highly shared, low-generation-probability nucleotide sequences were removed to address suspected cross-contamination and a sequencing artifact. In a later analysis, a clonal expansion index was calculated for each public chain from normalized within-repertoire ranks of inferred template counts. In a later analysis, generation probabilities were computed with a VDJ recombination model fitted to out-of-frame rearrangements, and the resulting probabilities were checked against IGoR. In a later analysis, TCR-TCR, TCR-HLA and TCR-CMV co-occurrence was scored with hypergeometric tests, and a repertoire-size bias correction was applied to TCR pairs. False discovery rates were estimated in a later analysis by permuting HLA or CMV assignments 20 times. A later analysis grouped co-occurring TCRs with DBSCAN, adding TCRdist sequence similarity when clustering within HLA-allele-positive subsets. Repertoires with fewer than 30,000 or more than 120,000 public chains were left out of co-occurrence clustering, as were five repertoires with anomalous nucleotide sharing. The table was pulled from immuneACCESS by TCRdb, which kept in-frame rearrangements only. Such tables lose some clones; where checked, under half of the loss comes from unresolved V genes, and the rest has no known cause. V and J calls and clone size are copied from that table; D and trimming were computed from the DNA. For this sample there are 90,000 to 100,000 clones; about two thirds appear just once. The ten biggest clones cover around 2.5% of the sample.

In total, 666 healthy bone marrow donors made up the cohort. All cohort members were sampled while nominally healthy, although unrecorded immune exposures were likely present. The donor was CMV seronegative and was included in the group of 352 seronegative cohort members. A peripheral blood sample was provided by each donor, and peripheral blood mononuclear cells were used for TCR beta sequencing. Genomic DNA was extracted from the blood cell samples with the Qiagen DNeasy Blood Extraction Kit. The material sequenced was PBMCs. This clonotype originated in a man in his fifties in good health and CMV-seronegative.

The bases read TGTGCCAGCAGTTTACGGGGTGGGACCGGGGAGCTGTTTTTT. It codes for CASSLRGGTGELFF. The rearranged segments are TRBV27 and TRBJ2-2; D gene: possibly TRBD2, on 5 matching bases. Taken from cysteine to phenylalanine, the CDR3 has 14 residues. Left in the record is the CDR3 DNA by itself, 42 bases read in frame from the first base. CDR1 and CDR2 were assigned from the germline V gene (reference sequence) as MNHEY and SMNVEV. V gives up 2 bases and J gives up 5 bases, and the segment between their germline ends measures 9 bases.